This T cell receptor beta chain was recorded in a study of response to subunit inactivated influenza vaccine. TCRdb reprocessed the RT-PCR reads with MiXCR, giving one entry per CDR3 protein. The repertoire holds approximately 500,000 distinct CDR3 sequences, with roughly 23% as singletons. Trimming cost V 5 bases and J 1 base, with 11 bases left between them. The CDR3 is 14 amino acids. CDR1 and CDR2 (germline): MDHEN, SYDVKM. This sample was also put to use in a study of T cells expressing NK-cell markers. As that study records: As the method of synthesis, 5'RACE template switching with UMIs yielded TCR beta cDNA. The authors derived TCR beta repertoires from sorted CD3+CD56+NKG2C+, CD3+CD56+NKG2C- and CD3+CD56-NKG2C+ T cells. In roughly six donors, dominant CD3+CD56+NKG2C+ clonotypes ranked among the top 10 CD8+ clonotypes.

The receptor was derived from a man aged 50-59 years who received an inactivated influenza vaccine. This sequence joins TRBV28 and TRBJ2-5, with D tentatively TRBD1 (6 bases). The source material was CD4+ T cells sorted from PBMCs, sampled 11 to 12 days after vaccination. CDR3 sequence (DNA): TGTGCCAGCAGTCCAGGACAGAGCCAAGAGACCCAGTACTTC. It yields the protein CASSPGQSQETQYF.